The text below deals with one T cell receptor beta chain. This clonotype was counted ten times or more. The target of this receptor is not known. Base qualities are missing; no much larger clone stands one base away. The instrument was an Illumina NovaSeq 6000. TCRalpha and TCRbeta cDNA libraries were built by 5'RACE with constant-segment primers, adding sample barcodes and unique molecular identifiers. RNA was extracted from every sample with Trizol reagent. The libraries were amplified in two PCR steps, and the second step added a second sample barcode and Illumina TruSeq adapters. Libraries were sequenced on an Illumina NovaSeq with 2 x 150 bp paired-end reads. The authors' analysis ran thus. The reads were demultiplexed and collapsed into UMI-guided consensus sequences using migec v1.2.7. With mixcr v2.1.11, UMI consensuses were aligned to TRA and TRB V and J templates and assembled into clonotypes. A clonotype was counted as expanded or contracted only when both edgeR and NoisET called the clonotype significant, with the noise models trained on biological replicates. edgeR calls used a false discovery rate-adjusted p below 0.01 and a log2 fold-change threshold of 1. PCA with hierarchical clustering of max-normalized trajectories of the 1000 most abundant clonotypes was used as exploratory dynamics analysis. Separately sequenced CD4+ and CD8+ repertoires were used to assign the CD4 or CD8 phenotype of responding clones. TCRdb redid the processing of the public reads, applying fastp at Q25 and MiXCR, and retained in-frame beta chains. CDR3 protein sequences are deduplicated, and each keeps its most common genes and DNA. The V and J calls shown here were made by TCRdb, not taken from the authors' results. The sample table holds 250,000 or so distinct CDR3 sequences, of which around 10% were seen once. Of the sample, roughly a fifth is held by the ten largest clones.

PBMCs were isolated by Ficoll-Paque density gradient centrifugation. The data were obtained in a study of T-cell memory formation after mild COVID-19 (dated by TCRdb to about 2021). Notes on the research overall: Most TCR sequence clusters were specific to one of the two donors. In two donors, T-cell clones that expanded and contracted after mild COVID-19 were tracked by sequencing TCRalpha and TCRbeta repertoires over time. Two young, previously healthy adult volunteers made up the cohort, one male and one female.

The CDR3 holds 17 amino acids from the cysteine to the phenylalanine. Only the CDR3 DNA is retained, 51 bases long and in frame from the first base. Between the V and J ends, shortened by 4 bases and 0 bases respectively, the junction contains 18 bases. In the germline V gene, CDR1 corresponds to MGHRA and CDR2 to YSYEKL. Paper-wide results and their limitations: SARS-CoV-2 specificity was not confirmed for the second-wave clones peaking on day 37. The detection of some responding clones in pre-infection memory suggests that pre-existing cross-reactive memory T cells joined the SARS-CoV-2 response. Clones contracting from day 15 to 85 had balanced CD4/CD8 phenotypes, while a second wave expanding from day 15 to 37 was biased towards CD4+. The study included only two mild cases, and larger cohorts that include severe cases with pre-infection samples were judged to be necessary. Contracting CD4+ clones were located mainly in the CM and EM memory subsets, whereas CD8+ clones were found to be enriched in EMRA.

Sequencing used PBMCs or a T cell subset sorted from them (not recorded which). The sequence derives from a man younger than 35 who had mild COVID-19 (a few samples of this study predate the infection). The sample titles of this study are shuffled in the database, so cell type and time point are left out; the donor was told from shared clones. This chain joins TRBV4-1 to TRBJ1-2, with the D gene too uncertain to name. The DNA is TGCGCCAGCAGCCCCCCAGGAAGGGCGAGAGCTAACTATGGCTACACCTTC. Its protein product is CASSPPGRARANYGYTF.